These 21 T cell receptor beta chains were sequenced from one sample in a study of shared clonotypes between healthy human individuals (dated by TCRdb to about 2020). Library construction relied on the immunoSEQ multiplex PCR assay. As stored in TCRdb, this immuneACCESS dataset retains in-frame rearrangements with V and J assigned. A fraction of the clones does not appear; measured against another copy, unresolved V genes explain less than half of the discrepancy, and the remainder lacks a known reason. In all, the sample holds 1.5 million to 1.9 million clones, and around 98% of those were seen once. The top ten hold 0.45% of the sample. The sequenced sample was naive CD4+ T cells sorted from blood. The sample's cell subset or site, from its label and the paper: CD45RA+ positively selected. The receptor set was obtained from a man aged 25-40 years in good health.

In its sample, this clone was seen once. V is TRBV6-6 and J is TRBJ1-2; tentative D call: TRBD1 (6 bases). The CDR3 is 15 residues long. Germline V gene data show CDR1 as MNHNY and CDR2 as SVGAGI (reference sequence). The V gene lost 5 bases and the J gene lost 3 bases, with 16 bases spanning the gap. CDR3 sequence: CASSTKTGDDYGYTF. The CDR3 region has the DNA TGTGCCAGCAGTACAAAGACAGGCGACGACTATGGCTACACCTTC.

The CDR3 loop is CASGHRGSDTGELFF. CDR3 coding DNA: TGTGCCAGCGGCCACAGGGGATCGGACACCGGGGAGCTGTTTTTT. The V gene is TRBV6-1, the J gene TRBJ2-2; TRBD1 matches 7 bases. There are 15 residues in the CDR3. J lost 3 bases, V lost 8 bases, and 9 bases had no gene match. Per germline, CDR1 MNHNS and CDR2 SASEGT.

The chain joins TRBV27 to TRBJ2-7; possibly TRBD2 for D (6 bases). This CDR3 contains 14 residues. Looked up from germline, CDR1 is MNHEY and CDR2 is SMNVEV (reference sequence). V was trimmed by 3 bases and J by 2 bases, leaving 11 bases between them. CDR3 loop: CASSFHGRPYEQYF. The CDR3, as DNA: TGTGCCAGCAGTTTTCACGGGAGACCCTACGAGCAGTACTTC.

The chain couples TRBV5-1 to TRBJ2-3; D may match TRBD1 or TRBD2 (5 bases each). V was clipped by 4 bases and J by 2 bases, with 20 bases between them. The length of the CDR3 is 17 residues. The germline CDR1 and CDR2 sequences are SGHRS and YFSETQ. CDR3 sequence: CASSGAPERIITDTQYF. DNA for the CDR3: TGCGCCAGCAGCGGGGCCCCCGAGCGGATCATCACAGATACGCAGTATTTT.

The chain joins TRBV2 to TRBJ2-1; a possible D gene is TRBD1 (5 bases). This CDR3 is 12 amino acids long. V lost 11 bases, J lost 8 bases, and 16 bases lay in between. CDR1 and CDR2 from the germline V gene are SNHLY and FYNNEI. This chain's CDR3 is CAGKTDSHEQFF. CDR3 in DNA: TGTGCCGGCAAGACAGATTCCCATGAGCAGTTCTTC.

This clone was detected only a few times. The gene calls are TRBV7-9 and TRBJ2-2; TRBD2 is a possible D gene (7 bases). CDR1 and CDR2 (germline): SEHNR, FQNEAQ (reference sequence). This CDR3 has 14 residues. The V gene lost 2 bases and the J gene lost 6 bases, with 10 bases spanning the gap. Here the CDR3 DNA reads TGTGCCAGCAGCTTACTGCGGGGGCCCGGGGAGCTGTTTTTT. Translated: CASSLLRGPGELFF.

This chain uses TRBV7-2 with TRBJ1-5, with D tentatively TRBD1 (5 bases). This CDR3 spans 15 amino acids. The germline V gene has CDR1 SGHTA and CDR2 FQGNSA. V lost 5 bases to trimming and J lost 5 bases, with 16 bases between them. CDR3 protein: CASSQDVRGDQPQHF. CDR3 DNA sequence: TGTGCCAGCAGCCAGGACGTCCGGGGGGATCAGCCCCAGCATTTT.

This clone was seen once. This chain connects TRBV15 to TRBJ2-3; D not certain. The CDR3 is 13 residues long. The germline V gene encodes CDR1 LNHNV and CDR2 YYDKDF (reference sequence). Deletions cut 0 bases from V and 4 bases from J, with 5 bases between. Here the CDR3 DNA reads TGTGCCACCAGCAGAGATAATGCAGATACGCAGTATTTT. Its protein product is CATSRDNADTQYF.

J is TRBJ2-7 and V is TRBV27; possible D gene TRBD2, 5 bases. The CDR3 consists of 16 residues. The V gene's germline CDR1 is MNHEY and CDR2 SMNVEV (reference sequence). V was cut by 5 bases and J by 3 bases, with 20 bases left in between. This CDR3 reads CASSRAVGGRGYEQYF. CDR3 bases: TGTGCCAGCAGTAGGGCGGTTGGTGGGAGAGGCTACGAGCAGTACTTC.

The chain carries TRBV5-1 and TRBJ2-2; possibly TRBD2 for D (5 bases). Trimming took off 9 bases at V and 7 bases at J, with 19 bases between the two ends. CDR3 size: 14 residues. Germline CDR1 SGHRS, CDR2 YFSETQ. CDR3 in amino acids: CATQRDGGGGELFF. CDR3 coding DNA: TGCGCCACCCAAAGAGACGGCGGAGGCGGGGAGCTGTTTTTT.

This clone was detected once. The gene calls are TRBV5-5 and TRBJ2-7; no clear D gene. The CDR3 runs to 12 residues. V was shortened by 0 bases and J by 6 bases, with 7 bases between the two germline ends. Germline CDR1 SGHKS, CDR2 YYEKEE (reference sequence). CDR3 nucleotide sequence: TGTGCCAGCAGCTTGGACATGGGCGAGCAGTACTTC. It encodes CASSLDMGEQYF.

V usage is TRBV27 and J usage is TRBJ2-2, with no clear D. This CDR3 contains 13 residues. V lost 0 bases, J lost 6 bases, and 5 bases lay in between. CDR1 MNHEY and CDR2 SMNVEV come from the germline V gene (reference sequence). The CDR3 nucleotides read TGTGCCAGCAGTTTATCAGGCGCCGGGGAGCTGTTTTTT. This sequence encodes CASSLSGAGELFF.

The rearrangement joins TRBV27 to TRBJ2-5; the D is unclear. Trimming left V 2 bases short and J 5 bases short, with 15 bases between. The CDR3 covers 15 residues. Germline values: CDR1 MNHEY, CDR2 SMNVEV (reference sequence). In DNA, the CDR3 is TGTGCCAGCAGTTTAAGACCTCTAGTACGCGAGACCCAGTACTTC. It is translated as CASSLRPLVRETQYF.

V is TRBV7-9 and J is TRBJ1-2; possibly TRBD1 for D (6 bases). There are 13 residues in the CDR3. Germline V CDR1 and CDR2: SEHNR, FQNEAQ (reference sequence). V was shortened by 5 bases and J by 4 bases, with 11 bases between the two germline ends. CDR3 nucleotides: TGTGCCAGCAGCGAAACAGGGAGCTATGGCTACACCTTC. This gives the protein CASSETGSYGYTF.

Note on this clone: The junction and the germline gene differ at one end; a read error may be behind it. This chain links TRBV25-1 with TRBJ1-1; 11 bases map to TRBD1. The germline CDR1 and CDR2 sequences are MGHDK and SYGVNS. The CDR3 contains 14 residues. CDR3 DNA sequence: TGTGCCAGCAGTGAATTCGGGACAGGGGGTTCATCGGCGTTT. It yields the protein CASSEFGTGGSSAF.

CDR3 DNA sequence: TGTGCCAGCAGCTTGGCAACTAGCGGCTCCTACAATGAGCAGTTCTTC. This encodes CASSLATSGSYNEQFF. This sequence joins TRBV5-4 and TRBJ2-1; 8 nucleotides line up with TRBD2. Per germline, CDR1 SGHNT and CDR2 YYREEE (reference sequence). This CDR3 spans 16 amino acids. V was clipped by 0 bases and J by 0 bases; unmatched bases: 2.

The chain employs TRBV19 and TRBJ2-1, with TRBD2 matching 14 bases. Germline loops: CDR1 LNHDA, CDR2 SQIVND (reference sequence). With 5 bases clipped from V and 7 bases from J, the junction kept 13 bases outside the gene matches. This CDR3 contains 18 residues. CDR3 in amino acids: CASSAGTSGSWLRNEQFF. The CDR3 DNA reads TGTGCCAGTAGTGCCGGGACTAGCGGGAGTTGGCTTAGAAATGAGCAGTTCTTC.

The chain recombines TRBV5-8 with TRBJ2-1; 13 bases agree with TRBD2. J was trimmed by 12 bases and V by 4 bases; bases with no gene match: 10. The CDR3 extends over 15 amino acids. In germline, CDR1 is SGHTS, CDR2 YDEGEE. Here the CDR3 DNA reads TGTGCCAGCAGCGCGGGACTAGCGGGGCCCCATGGGCAGTTCTTC. This translates into CASSAGLAGPHGQFF.

The V call is TRBV29-1, the J call TRBJ2-7; the D gene is possibly TRBD2 (6 bases). CDR1 and CDR2 (germline): SQVTM, ANQGSEA. CDR3 length: 15 amino acids. Trimming took 4 bases from V and 3 from J, leaving 19 bases between them. The CDR3 loop reads CSVGANTGLHYEQYF. In DNA, the CDR3 is TGCAGCGTTGGGGCTAACACGGGACTTCACTACGAGCAGTACTTC.

The rearrangement uses TRBV11-3 and TRBJ2-5; 8 bases match TRBD2. The CDR3 covers 17 residues. Germline-derived CDR1 and CDR2 are SGHNT and YENEEA. V was clipped by 5 bases and J by 3 bases; unmatched bases: 14. Here the CDR3 reads CASSNSRERGNKETQYF. The CDR3 DNA reads TGTGCCAGCAGCAACTCTCGGGAGCGGGGGAATAAAGAGACCCAGTACTTC.

The chain recombines TRBV7-8 with TRBJ2-7; D is possibly TRBD1 or TRBD2 (6 bases each). Trimming left V 0 bases short and J 7 bases short, with 22 bases between. The germline CDR1 and CDR2 sequences are SGHVS and FQNEAQ. The CDR3 length is 17 residues. CDR3 residues: CASSLALSPPQGREQYF. The CDR3 region has the DNA TGTGCCAGCAGCTTAGCGCTCTCTCCCCCCCAGGGGAGGGAGCAGTACTTC.